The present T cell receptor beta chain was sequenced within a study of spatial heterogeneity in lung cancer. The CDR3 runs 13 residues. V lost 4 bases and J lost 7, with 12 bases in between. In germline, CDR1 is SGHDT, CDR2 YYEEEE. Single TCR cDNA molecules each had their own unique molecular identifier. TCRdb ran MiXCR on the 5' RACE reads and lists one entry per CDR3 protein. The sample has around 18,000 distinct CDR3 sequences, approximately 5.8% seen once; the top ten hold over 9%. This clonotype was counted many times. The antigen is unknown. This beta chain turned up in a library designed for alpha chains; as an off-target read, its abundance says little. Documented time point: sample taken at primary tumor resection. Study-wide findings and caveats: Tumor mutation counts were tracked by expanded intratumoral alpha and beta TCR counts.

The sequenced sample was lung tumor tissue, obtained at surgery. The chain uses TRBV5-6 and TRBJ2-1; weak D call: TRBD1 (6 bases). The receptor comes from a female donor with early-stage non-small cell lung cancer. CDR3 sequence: CASSPARGNEQFF. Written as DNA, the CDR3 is TGTGCCAGCAGCCCCGCCAGGGGAAATGAGCAGTTCTTC.